This TCR beta chain was documented in a study of preoperative IRX-2 immunotherapy in early breast cancer. Trimming cost V 7 bases and J 0 bases, with 13 bases left between them. Germline CDR1 MNHGY, CDR2 SAAAGT. CDR3 length: 14 residues. Treatment here: preoperative locoregional IRX-2 cytokine immunotherapy. Preoperative locoregional IRX-2 cytokine immunotherapy was tested in the phase Ib source study. The method was immunoSEQ multiplex PCR; TCRdb's version includes in-frame clones alone and lacks a portion of them. Of more than 25,000 clones listed, around four fifths are singletons. The chain couples TRBV6-8 to TRBJ2-7; perhaps TRBD2 as D (5 bases). This sequence originates from a human donor with breast cancer. The sample in question was lymph node tissue, obtained after IRX-2 immunotherapy. CDR3 amino acids: CASTRDLSSYEQYF. In nucleotides, the CDR3 is TGTGCCAGCACTCGGGATCTAAGCTCCTACGAGCAGTACTTC.